The 12 T cell receptor beta chains reported below all come from one sample, sequenced in a study of blood T cells in healthy people across ages. A J-beta primer mix and a sample-barcoded 5' primer were used in a second PCR of about 7 to 12 cycles. From the 5' RACE reads, TCRdb called clonotypes with MiXCR, one entry per CDR3 protein. The table lists fewer than 950,000 distinct CDR3 sequences, around 36% of them singletons. The material sequenced was blood. These receptors were obtained from a man younger than 30 in good health.

The sample holds a few counts of this clonotype. This chain connects TRBV29-1 to TRBJ2-7, with 12 nucleotides matching TRBD2. This CDR3 has 13 amino acids. Germline assignment: CDR1 SQVTM and CDR2 ANQGSEA. The ends lost 6 bases at V and 2 bases at J; junction bases unmatched: 2. Written as DNA, the CDR3 is TGCAGCGTCGCTAGCGGGGGGGCCTACGAGCAGTACTTC. It yields the protein CSVASGGAYEQYF.

This chain connects TRBV5-1 to TRBJ2-7; no clear D gene. This CDR3 comprises 15 residues. CDR1 and CDR2 (germline): SGHRS, YFSETQ. With 0 bases removed from V and 3 bases from J, the gap between germline ends came to 13 bases. The CDR3 region has the DNA TGCGCCAGCAGCTTGGTTCGGTCAGGCAGCTACGAGCAGTACTTC. Its translation: CASSLVRSGSYEQYF.

The rearrangement links TRBV28 to TRBJ1-1, with TRBD1 identical over 7 bases. J was trimmed by 4 bases and V by 5 bases; bases with no gene match: 7. Germline loops: CDR1 MDHEN, CDR2 SYDVKM. This CDR3 is built from 14 residues. CDR3 region: CASSPLAGGTEAFF. The DNA for the CDR3 is TGTGCCAGCAGTCCCTTGGCAGGGGGCACTGAAGCTTTCTTT.

The V call is TRBV7-2, the J call TRBJ1-1; TRBD1 might be the D (6 bases). Germline CDR1 SGHTA, CDR2 FQGNSA. V was shortened by 5 bases and J by 1 base, with 11 bases between the two germline ends. The CDR3 runs 14 residues. CDR3 DNA: TGTGCCAGCAGCAACAGGGCGGGGAACACTGAAGCTTTCTTT. As protein: CASSNRAGNTEAFF.

The chain has TRBV15 and TRBJ1-2; D possibly corresponds to TRBD1 (5 bases). Deletions cut 9 bases from V and 8 bases from J, with 13 bases between. Germline V CDR1 and CDR2: LNHNV, YYDKDF (reference sequence). The CDR3 contains 11 residues. The CDR3 loop reads CATRRGEGYTF. For the CDR3, the DNA is TGTGCCACGAGGAGGGGCGAGGGCTACACCTTC.

The chain couples TRBV28 to TRBJ2-1; maybe TRBD1 (5 bases). The CDR3 is 13 amino acids. The V and J ends lost 2 bases and 5 bases respectively, with 7 bases between them. The germline CDR1 and CDR2 sequences are MDHEN and SYDVKM. The CDR3 DNA follows: TGTGCCAGCAGTTTAGTACAGGACAATGAGCAGTTCTTC. Translated: CASSLVQDNEQFF.

The chain recombines TRBV12-3 or TRBV12-4 with TRBJ2-5; tentative D call: TRBD2 (6 bases). This CDR3 has 12 amino acids. V dropped 6 bases and J dropped 11 bases, with 16 bases sitting between them. The CDR3 protein is CASRLAHNEQYF. The CDR3 nucleotides are TGTGCCAGCAGGCTAGCGCACAATGAGCAGTACTTC.

The rearrangement joins TRBV27 to TRBJ1-6; D remains unclear. The CDR3 consists of 18 residues. With 3 bases removed from V and 0 bases from J, the gap between germline ends came to 15 bases. Germline lookup yields CDR1 MNHEY and CDR2 SMNVEV (reference sequence). DNA for the CDR3: TGTGCCAGCAGTTTCCAGAGGGTCCGGAGCTCCTATAATTCACCCCTCCACTTT. Encoded protein: CASSFQRVRSSYNSPLHF.

A few counts support this clonotype. The chain joins TRBV4-3 to TRBJ2-1; 11 positions match TRBD2. Looked up from germline, CDR1 is LGHNA and CDR2 is YSLEER. V shed 1 base and J 9 bases; nucleotides not matched to a gene: 8. The CDR3 is 16 residues long. The CDR3 DNA reads TGCGCCAGCAGCCAAGTAGGTAGCGGGGGGGCGTGTGAGCAGTTCTTC. The encoded protein is CASSQVGSGGACEQFF.

V usage is TRBV4-1 and J usage is TRBJ2-1; TRBD2 aligns across 7 bases. The length of the CDR3 is 16 residues. V gave up 3 bases and J gave up 5 bases; unmatched junction bases: 10. The V gene's germline CDR1 is MGHRA and CDR2 YSYEKL. The chain's CDR3 is CASSQGGGITHNEQFF. The CDR3 DNA reads as TGCGCCAGCAGCCAGGGGGGGGGGATTACCCACAATGAGCAGTTCTTC.

The chain carries TRBV10-3 and TRBJ2-1, with 7 bases lining up with TRBD2. In germline, CDR1 is ENHRY, CDR2 SYGVKD. There are 14 residues in the CDR3. V lost 6 bases, J lost 7 bases, and 9 bases stayed unmatched. The CDR3 DNA follows: TGTGCCATCAGCCCACTAGCGAGGAAGAATGAGCAGTTCTTC. This encodes CAISPLARKNEQFF.

At least ten counts were recorded for this clonotype. The gene calls are TRBV10-3 and TRBJ2-3; TRBD2 agrees at 7 bases. The CDR3 is 15 residues long. With V trimmed by 4 bases and J by 4 bases, 8 bases remained unmatched. Germline assignment: CDR1 ENHRY and CDR2 SYGVKD. The CDR3: CAISVERGIADTQYF. CDR3 sequence (DNA): TGTGCCATCAGTGTAGAGCGGGGTATCGCAGATACGCAGTATTTT.